What follows are 22 T cell receptor beta chains derived from one specimen sequenced in a study of T cell responses to AZD1222 COVID-19 vaccine. The protocol was immunoSEQ multiplex PCR, while the TCRdb copy is restricted to in-frame clones and leaves out a portion. This table holds some 200,000 clones, approximately 91% found once. The sample here was peripheral blood, taken 28 days after the second AZD1222 dose. The receptors stem from an adult who received the AZD1222 COVID-19 vaccine.

The rearrangement uses TRBV24-1 and TRBJ2-1; TRBD1 agrees at 7 bases. V trimming: 4 bases; J trimming: 7 bases; junction bases outside the gene matches: 3. The germline V gene has CDR1 KGHDR and CDR2 SFDVKD. This CDR3 has 13 amino acids. The CDR3 loop reads CATSDVQGNEQFF. CDR3 in DNA: TGTGCCACCAGTGACGTACAGGGGAATGAGCAGTTCTTC.

This rearrangement joins TRBV2 to TRBJ2-7; D unclear. With 2 bases removed from V and 4 bases from J, the gap between germline ends came to 15 bases. CDR3 length: 15 amino acids. The germline V gene has CDR1 SNHLY and CDR2 FYNNEI. The CDR3 protein is CASSESTAIAYEQYF. CDR3 sequence (DNA): TGTGCCAGCAGTGAATCTACCGCGATCGCGTACGAGCAGTACTTC.

The chain carries TRBV19 and TRBJ2-5; 12 bases are a match to TRBD2. The CDR3 has 17 amino acids. The germline V gene has CDR1 LNHDA and CDR2 SQIVND (reference sequence). The V segment lost 3 bases and the J segment 5 bases; nucleotides outside the gene matches: 10. The DNA of the CDR3 is TGTGCCAGTAGTATCGGACTAGCGGGAAACTGGTTGGAGACCCAGTACTTC. It codes for CASSIGLAGNWLETQYF.

This chain uses TRBV2 with TRBJ2-3, with 8 bases lining up with TRBD2. The CDR3 sequence is 14 residues long. CDR1 is SNHLY and CDR2 is FYNNEI in the germline V gene. J lost 2 bases, V lost 10 bases, and 8 bases had no gene match. The CDR3 spells CATRTSFYTDTQYF. CDR3 in DNA: TGTGCCACTCGGACTAGCTTCTACACAGATACGCAGTATTTT.

The chain recombines TRBV2 with TRBJ2-5; 9 nucleotides match TRBD1. The germline V gene encodes CDR1 SNHLY and CDR2 FYNNEI. Germline trimming cut 6 bases from V and 2 bases from J; bases unmatched to any gene: 4. CDR3 length: 14 residues. CDR3 nucleotide sequence: TGTGCCAGCAGGGAGACAGGGGGGCAAGAGACCCAGTACTTC. Residues: CASRETGGQETQYF.

V usage is TRBV27 and J usage is TRBJ1-1, with D perhaps matching TRBD1 (5 bases). Germline V gene data show CDR1 as MNHEY and CDR2 as SMNVEV (reference sequence). CDR3 length equals 12 residues. V was clipped by 5 bases and J by 11 bases, with 15 bases between them. CDR3: CASSPPRGRAFF. CDR3 sequence (DNA): TGTGCCAGCAGTCCCCCCCGGGGCCGGGCTTTCTTT.

This clone was seen once. The chain is built from TRBV5-4 and TRBJ2-7, with TRBD1 matching over 9 bases. In germline, CDR1 is SGHNT, CDR2 YYREEE (reference sequence). Losses at the gene ends were 0 bases for V and 1 base for J; bases not matched to a gene: 2. This CDR3 has 15 amino acids. The DNA of the CDR3 is TGTGCCAGCAGCTTGGCCGGGACAGGGTCCTACGAGCAGTACTTC. It translates to CASSLAGTGSYEQYF.

The gene calls are TRBV27 and TRBJ2-1, with a possible D match to TRBD2 (5 bases). CDR3 length: 13 amino acids. The ends were cut back, 2 bases at V and 8 bases at J, with 10 bases in the middle. Germline-derived CDR1 and CDR2 are MNHEY and SMNVEV (reference sequence). As DNA, the CDR3 is TGTGCCAGCAGTTTAAGCGTCGGGGATGAGCAGTTCTTC. Its protein product is CASSLSVGDEQFF.

This chain uses TRBV6-1 with TRBJ2-7; 7 nucleotides agree with TRBD1. J gave up 6 bases and V 2 bases, and 10 bases lay outside the gene matches. The germline V gene has CDR1 MNHNS and CDR2 SASEGT. This CDR3 has 15 amino acids. The DNA for the CDR3 is TGTGCCAGCAGTGAATTGACAGGGCGCTCTGCCGAGCAGTACTTC. Its protein product is CASSELTGRSAEQYF.

The chain recombines TRBV7-3 with TRBJ1-1, with D perhaps matching TRBD1 (5 bases). Trimming removed 5 bases at V and 7 bases at J, with 14 bases between. The CDR3 extends over 13 amino acids. From germline, CDR1 is SGHTA and CDR2 FQGTGA. DNA for the CDR3: TGTGCCAGCAGCCGAGGTTGGGGGAATGAAGCTTTCTTT. Amino acid sequence: CASSRGWGNEAFF.

The chain uses TRBV6-1 and TRBJ1-5; D not certain. This CDR3 spans 12 amino acids. Germline V CDR1 and CDR2: MNHNS, SASEGT. Trimming cost V 2 bases and J 7 bases, with 6 bases left between them. The CDR3 loop is CASSELWQPQHF. The CDR3 nucleotides are TGTGCCAGCAGTGAACTCTGGCAGCCCCAGCATTTT.

This sequence joins TRBV27 and TRBJ2-1; D possibly corresponds to TRBD2 (6 bases). CDR1 is MNHEY and CDR2 is SMNVEV in the germline V gene (reference sequence). Trimming stripped 4 bases from V and 3 bases from J, with 16 bases between. This CDR3 spans 16 amino acids. The CDR3 spells CASSSTGTQNYNEQFF. The CDR3 DNA follows: TGTGCCAGCAGTTCGACCGGGACTCAAAACTACAATGAGCAGTTCTTC.

This chain uses TRBV5-4 with TRBJ2-3, with 7 bases that match TRBD1. The germline V gene has CDR1 SGHNT and CDR2 YYREEE (reference sequence). This CDR3 is 13 amino acids long. J was trimmed by 5 bases and V by 4 bases; bases with no gene match: 4. The CDR3 nucleotides are TGTGCCAGCAGCCCAGACAGGGAAGATACGCAGTATTTT. Translation: CASSPDREDTQYF.

The table lists this clone with a count of one. The chain employs TRBV28 and TRBJ1-2; D not resolved. Deletions cut 6 bases from V and 3 bases from J, with 14 bases between. The CDR3 has 14 amino acids. Germline CDR1 is MDHEN and CDR2 is SYDVKM. CDR3: CASSRRGLDYGYTF. The CDR3, as DNA: TGTGCCAGCAGCCGTAGAGGCCTGGACTATGGCTACACCTTC.

V gene TRBV12-3 or TRBV12-4 combines with J gene TRBJ1-2, with D possibly TRBD1 on 5 matching bases. This CDR3 has 13 amino acids. Trimming shortened V by 4 bases and J by 8 bases, and 14 bases separated the two germline ends. DNA for the CDR3: TGTGCCAGCAGTTGGGGGACGGAGGACGGCTACACCTTC. It yields the protein CASSWGTEDGYTF.

This clone was counted once. This rearrangement joins TRBV9 to TRBJ2-3; TRBD2 aligns across 16 bases. The germline gives CDR1 SGDLS, CDR2 YYNGEE. The CDR3 sequence is 18 residues long. Germline trimming cut 0 bases from V and 6 bases from J; bases unmatched to any gene: 7. The CDR3 DNA sequence: TGTGCCAGCAGCGTAGGTGGGACTAGCGGGGGGGTTGGTGATACGCAGTATTTT. Amino acids: CASSVGGTSGGVGDTQYF.

The genes are TRBV30 and TRBJ1-5; TRBD1 might be the D (5 bases). V gave up 2 bases and J gave up 2 bases, with 13 bases separating them. The CDR3 totals 15 residues. From germline, CDR1 is GTSNPN and CDR2 SVGIG (reference sequence). The CDR3 nucleotides are TGTGCCTGGAGTAGGAGGGGCGGAGGCAATCAGCCCCAGCATTTT. Residues: CAWSRRGGGNQPQHF.

This rearrangement joins TRBV5-6 to TRBJ2-1; TRBD2 agrees at 7 bases. V trimming: 3 bases; J trimming: 6 bases; junction bases outside the gene matches: 6. CDR3 size: 14 residues. Germline CDR1 is SGHDT and CDR2 is YYEEEE. Here the CDR3 DNA reads TGTGCCAGCAGCTGGGGGGGAGCCCTCAATGAGCAGTTCTTC. Translating it yields CASSWGGALNEQFF.

The chain uses TRBV19 and TRBJ1-5; D is unclear. The CDR3 spans 14 residues. Deletions cut 3 bases from V and 0 bases from J, with 6 bases between. Germline V gene sequence: CDR1 LNHDA, CDR2 SQIVND (reference sequence). CDR3 region: CASSISDSNQPQHF. CDR3 nucleotide sequence: TGTGCCAGTAGTATTTCTGATAGCAATCAGCCCCAGCATTTT.

V is TRBV5-8 and J is TRBJ1-2; D is ambiguous. CDR1 SGHTS and CDR2 YDEGEE come from the germline V gene. Trimming left V 0 bases short and J 5 bases short, with 11 bases between. The CDR3 contains 14 residues. As DNA, the CDR3 is TGTGCCAGCAGCTTGGTGGGTTCGCCTTATGGCTACACCTTC. This encodes CASSLVGSPYGYTF. Combining the CDR3 with reference TRBV5-8 and TRBJ1-2 gives the whole variable domain EAGVTQSPTHLIKTRGQQATLRCSPISGHTSVYWYQQALGLGLQFLLWYDEGEERNRGNFPPRFSGRQFPNYSSELNVNALELEDSALYLCASSLVGSPYGYTFGSGTRLTVV.

This chain connects TRBV27 to TRBJ1-1; the D is unclear. The CDR3 length is 13 residues. V was shortened by 7 bases and J by 1 base, with 10 bases between the two germline ends. Germline assignment: CDR1 MNHEY and CDR2 SMNVEV (reference sequence). This CDR3 is CASKRAGNTEAFF. For the CDR3, the DNA is TGTGCCAGCAAACGGGCCGGGAACACTGAAGCTTTCTTT.

The chain is built from TRBV5-5 and TRBJ2-7; 14 bases fit TRBD2. V gave up 1 base and J gave up 5 bases; unmatched junction bases: 11. Germline V gives CDR1 SGHKS, CDR2 YYEKEE (reference sequence). This CDR3 is 18 amino acids long. The CDR3 region is CASSLTGTSGRGGNEQYF. In DNA form, the CDR3 reads TGTGCCAGCAGCTTGACGGGGACTAGCGGGAGAGGAGGGAACGAGCAGTACTTC.